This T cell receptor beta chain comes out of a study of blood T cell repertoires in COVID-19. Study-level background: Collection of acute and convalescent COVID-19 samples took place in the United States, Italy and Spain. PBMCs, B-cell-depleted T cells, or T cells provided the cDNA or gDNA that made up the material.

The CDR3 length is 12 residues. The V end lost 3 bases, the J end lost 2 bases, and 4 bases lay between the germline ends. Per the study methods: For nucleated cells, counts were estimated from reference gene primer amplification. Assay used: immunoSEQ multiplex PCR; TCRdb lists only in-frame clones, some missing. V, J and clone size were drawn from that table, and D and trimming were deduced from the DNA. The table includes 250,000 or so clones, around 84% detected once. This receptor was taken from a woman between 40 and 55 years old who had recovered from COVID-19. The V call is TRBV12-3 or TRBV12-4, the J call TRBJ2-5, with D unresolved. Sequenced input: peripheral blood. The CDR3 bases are TGTGCCAGCAGTTTTATACAAGAGACCCAGTACTTC. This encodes CASSFIQETQYF.